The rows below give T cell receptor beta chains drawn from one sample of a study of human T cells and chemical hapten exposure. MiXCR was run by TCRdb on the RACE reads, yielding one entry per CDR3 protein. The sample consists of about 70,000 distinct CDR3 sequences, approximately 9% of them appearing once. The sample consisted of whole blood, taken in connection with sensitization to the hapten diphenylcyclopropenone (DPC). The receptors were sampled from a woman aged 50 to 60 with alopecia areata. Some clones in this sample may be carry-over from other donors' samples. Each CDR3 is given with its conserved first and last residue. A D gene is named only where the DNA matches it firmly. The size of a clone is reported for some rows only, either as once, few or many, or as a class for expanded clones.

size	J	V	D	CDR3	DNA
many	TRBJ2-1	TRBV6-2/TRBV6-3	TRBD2	CASSYNPGRYVAGRNEQFF	TGTGCCAGCAGTTACAACCCCGGCAGATATGTAGCGGGAAGGAATGAGCAGTTCTTC
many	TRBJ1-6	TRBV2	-	CASSGGSPLHF	TGTGCCAGCAGTGGTGGGTCACCCCTCCACTTT
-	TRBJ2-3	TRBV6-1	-	CASSLAVGITDTQYF	TGTGCCAGCAGTTTAGCAGTGGGCATCACAGATACGCAGTATTTT
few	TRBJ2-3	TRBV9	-	CASSVGVVTSTDTQYF	TGTGCCAGCAGCGTAGGAGTGGTTACTAGCACAGATACGCAGTATTTT
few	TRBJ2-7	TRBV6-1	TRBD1	CASSEDRQQYF	TGTGCCAGCAGTGAGGACAGGCAGCAGTACTTC
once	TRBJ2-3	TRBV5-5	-	CASSAGIQTDTQYF	TGTGCCAGCAGCGCCGGGATACAGACAGATACGCAGTATTTT
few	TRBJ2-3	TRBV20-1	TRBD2	CSAQILAGVQSSTDTQYF	TGCAGTGCTCAGATACTAGCGGGAGTACAATCTAGTACAGATACGCAGTATTTT
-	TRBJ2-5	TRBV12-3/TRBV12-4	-	CASSLTGETQYF	TGTGCCAGCAGCCTGACTGGGGAGACCCAGTACTTC
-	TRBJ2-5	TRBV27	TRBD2	CASSSVAFGMVPSGQETQYF	TGTGCCAGCAGTTCCGTCGCCTTTGGGATGGTCCCTAGCGGCCAAGAGACCCAGTACTTC
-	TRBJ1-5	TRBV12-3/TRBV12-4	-	CASSPDGGGNQPQHF	TGTGCCAGCAGCCCGGACGGAGGGGGCAATCAGCCCCAGCATTTT
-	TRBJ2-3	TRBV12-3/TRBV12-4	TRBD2	CASSPRTSGLDTQYF	TGTGCCAGCAGTCCGCGGACTAGCGGCCTAGATACGCAGTATTTT
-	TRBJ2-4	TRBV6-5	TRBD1	CASSYTDRDIQYF	TGTGCCAGCAGTTACACTGACAGGGACATTCAGTACTTC
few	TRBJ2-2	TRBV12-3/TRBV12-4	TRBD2	CASSLAGRDGELFF	TGTGCCAGCAGCCTAGCGGGAAGGGACGGGGAGCTGTTTTTT
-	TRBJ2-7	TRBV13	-	CASGPGTAYEQYF	TGTGCCAGCGGACCCGGGACCGCTTACGAGCAGTACTTC
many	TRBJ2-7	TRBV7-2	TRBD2	CASSLEGAGGEQYF	TGTGCCAGCAGCTTGGAAGGAGCGGGAGGCGAGCAGTACTTC
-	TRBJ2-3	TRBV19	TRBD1	CASSMTGTGDFTDTQYF	TGTGCCAGTAGTATGACCGGGACAGGAGACTTCACAGATACGCAGTATTTT
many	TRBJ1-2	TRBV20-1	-	CSADPGSPQRGYTF	TGCAGTGCTGATCCGGGATCACCCCAGCGTGGCTACACCTTC
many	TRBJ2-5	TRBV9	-	CASSVAGPETQYF	TGTGCCAGCAGCGTTGCGGGGCCCGAGACCCAGTACTTC
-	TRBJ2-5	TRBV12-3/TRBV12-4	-	CASGEGEETQYF	TGTGCCAGCGGGGAAGGGGAGGAGACCCAGTACTTC
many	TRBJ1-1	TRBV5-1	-	CASSLRDTEAFF	TGTGCCAGCAGCTTGAGGGACACTGAAGCTTTCTTT
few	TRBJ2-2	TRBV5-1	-	CASRIGANTGELFF	TGCGCCAGCAGGATAGGAGCCAACACCGGGGAGCTGTTTTTT
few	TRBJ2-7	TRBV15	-	CATSRVEGRYEQYF	TGTGCCACCAGCAGAGTAGAGGGTCGTTACGAGCAGTACTTC
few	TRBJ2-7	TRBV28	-	CASSYSGEQYF	TGTGCCAGCAGTTATAGCGGCGAGCAGTACTTC
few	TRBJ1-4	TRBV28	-	CASAKWGGGDEKLFF	TGTGCCAGCGCTAAATGGGGAGGGGGTGATGAAAAACTGTTTTTT
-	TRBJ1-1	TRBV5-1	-	CASSAQGPEAFF	TGCGCCAGCAGCGCACAGGGCCCCGAAGCTTTCTTT
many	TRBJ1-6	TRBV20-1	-	CSASPGGSYNSPLHF	TGCAGTGCCTCCCCCGGGGGATCCTATAATTCACCCCTCCACTTT
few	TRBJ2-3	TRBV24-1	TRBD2	CATSDWTSGGTDTQYF	TGTGCCACCAGTGATTGGACTAGCGGGGGCACAGATACGCAGTATTTT
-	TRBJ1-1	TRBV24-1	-	CATSAGGPGFKTEAFF	TGTGCCACCAGTGCCGGCGGGCCAGGGTTTAAAACTGAAGCTTTCTTT
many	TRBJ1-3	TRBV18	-	CASSPPTLAVSGNTIYF	TGTGCCAGCTCACCACCGACGTTGGCGGTCTCTGGAAACACCATATATTTT
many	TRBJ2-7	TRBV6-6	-	CASSYKRQGAYEQYF	TGTGCCAGCAGTTACAAGCGGCAGGGTGCCTACGAGCAGTACTTC
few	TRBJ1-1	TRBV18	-	CASSRTGTSEAFF	TGTGCCAGCTCCAGGACGGGAACCTCTGAAGCTTTCTTT